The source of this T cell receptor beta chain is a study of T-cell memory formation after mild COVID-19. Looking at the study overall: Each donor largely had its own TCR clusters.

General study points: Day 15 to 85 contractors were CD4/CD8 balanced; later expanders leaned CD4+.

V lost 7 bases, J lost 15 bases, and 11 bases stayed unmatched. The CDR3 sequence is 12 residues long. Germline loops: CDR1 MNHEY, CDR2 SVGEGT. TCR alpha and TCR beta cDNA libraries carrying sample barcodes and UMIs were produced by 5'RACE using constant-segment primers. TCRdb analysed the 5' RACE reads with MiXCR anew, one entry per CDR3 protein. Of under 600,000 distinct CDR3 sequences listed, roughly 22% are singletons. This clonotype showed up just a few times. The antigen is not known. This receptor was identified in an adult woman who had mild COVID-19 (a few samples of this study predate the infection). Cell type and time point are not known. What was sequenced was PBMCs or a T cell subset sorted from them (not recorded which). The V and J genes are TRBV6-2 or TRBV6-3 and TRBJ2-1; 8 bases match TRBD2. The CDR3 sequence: CASTLSRTSLFF. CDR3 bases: TGTGCCAGCACCCTAAGTCGGACTAGCCTGTTCTTC.